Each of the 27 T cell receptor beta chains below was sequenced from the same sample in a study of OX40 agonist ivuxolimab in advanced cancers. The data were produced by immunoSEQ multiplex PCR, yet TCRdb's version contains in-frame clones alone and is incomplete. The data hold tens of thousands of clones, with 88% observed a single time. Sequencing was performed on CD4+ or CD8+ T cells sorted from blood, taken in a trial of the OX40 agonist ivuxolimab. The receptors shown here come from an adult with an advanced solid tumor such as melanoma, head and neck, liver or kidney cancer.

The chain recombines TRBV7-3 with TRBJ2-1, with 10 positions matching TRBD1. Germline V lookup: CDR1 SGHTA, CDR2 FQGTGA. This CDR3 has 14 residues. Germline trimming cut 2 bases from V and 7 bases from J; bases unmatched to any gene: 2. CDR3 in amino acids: CASSLGDRGNEQFF. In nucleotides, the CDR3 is TGTGCCAGCAGCTTAGGGGACAGGGGTAATGAGCAGTTCTTC. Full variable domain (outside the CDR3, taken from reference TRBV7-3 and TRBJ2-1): GAGVSQTPSNKVTEKGKYVELRCDPISGHTALYWYRQSLGQGPEFLIYFQGTGAADDSGLPNDRFFAVRPEGSVSTLKIQRTERGDSAVYLCASSLGDRGNEQFFGPGTRLTVL.

CDR3 sequence reads: CSGRQINTEAFF. The DNA of the CDR3 is TGCAGCGGTCGGCAGATAAACACTGAAGCTTTCTTT. The J gene is TRBJ1-1, the V gene TRBV29-1, with D unclear. Germline V gene data show CDR1 as SQVTM and CDR2 as ANQGSEA. The CDR3 consists of 12 residues. V was trimmed by 7 bases and J by 2 bases, leaving 11 bases between them. The full variable domain, with the rest looked up from reference TRBV29-1 and TRBJ1-1, is SAVISQKPSRDICQRGTSLTIQCQVDSQVTMMFWYRQQPGQSLTLIATANQGSEATYESGFVIDKFPISRPNLTFSTLTVSNMSPEDSSIYLCSGRQINTEAFFGQGTRLTVV.

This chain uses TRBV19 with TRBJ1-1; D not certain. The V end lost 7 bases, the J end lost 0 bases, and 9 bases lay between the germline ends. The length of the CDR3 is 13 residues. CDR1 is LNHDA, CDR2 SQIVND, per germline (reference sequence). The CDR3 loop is CASINQVNTEAFF. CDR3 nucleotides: TGTGCCAGTATAAATCAGGTGAACACTGAAGCTTTCTTT.

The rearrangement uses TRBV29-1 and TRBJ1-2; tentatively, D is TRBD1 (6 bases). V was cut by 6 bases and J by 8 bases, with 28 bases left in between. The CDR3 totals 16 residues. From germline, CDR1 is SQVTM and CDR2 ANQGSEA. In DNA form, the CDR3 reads TGCAGCGTCGGCGGGGGCAGGGGAAAGGAAGTAGTGGGCTACACCTTC. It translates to CSVGGGRGKEVVGYTF.

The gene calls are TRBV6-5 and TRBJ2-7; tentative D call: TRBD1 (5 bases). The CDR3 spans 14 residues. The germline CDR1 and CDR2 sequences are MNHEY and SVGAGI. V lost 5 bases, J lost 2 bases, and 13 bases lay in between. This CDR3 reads CASSTNRNTYEQYF. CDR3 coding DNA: TGTGCCAGCAGTACCAACAGGAATACCTACGAGCAGTACTTC.

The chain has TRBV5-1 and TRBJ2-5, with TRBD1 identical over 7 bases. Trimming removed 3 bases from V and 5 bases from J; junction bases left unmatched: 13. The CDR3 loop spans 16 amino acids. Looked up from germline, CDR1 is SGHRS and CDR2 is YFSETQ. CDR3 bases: TGCGCCAGCAGCTCACTCCGTCAGGGGGTATTGGAGACCCAGTACTTC. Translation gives CASSSLRQGVLETQYF.

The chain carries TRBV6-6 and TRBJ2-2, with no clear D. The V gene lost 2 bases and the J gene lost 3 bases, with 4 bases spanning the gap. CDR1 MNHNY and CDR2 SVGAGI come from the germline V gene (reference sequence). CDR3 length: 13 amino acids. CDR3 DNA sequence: TGTGCCAGCAGTTACGACCACACCGGGGAGCTGTTTTTT. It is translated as CASSYDHTGELFF.

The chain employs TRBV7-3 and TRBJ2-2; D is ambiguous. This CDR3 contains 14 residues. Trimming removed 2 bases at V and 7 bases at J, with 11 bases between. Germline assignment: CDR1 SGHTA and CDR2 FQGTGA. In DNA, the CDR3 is TGTGCCAGCAGCTTATTCCCTTCGGGCGGGGAGCTGTTTTTT. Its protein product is CASSLFPSGGELFF.

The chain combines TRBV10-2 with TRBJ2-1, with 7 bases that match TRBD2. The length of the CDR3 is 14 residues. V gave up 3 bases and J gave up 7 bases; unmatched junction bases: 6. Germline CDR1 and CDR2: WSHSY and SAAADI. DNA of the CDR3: TGCGCCAGCAGTGATACCGGGAGGTGGAATGAGCAGTTCTTC. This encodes CASSDTGRWNEQFF.

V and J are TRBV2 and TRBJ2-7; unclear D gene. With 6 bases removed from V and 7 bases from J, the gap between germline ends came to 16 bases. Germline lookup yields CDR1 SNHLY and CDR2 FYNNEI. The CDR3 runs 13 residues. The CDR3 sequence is CASRTGPLGEQYF. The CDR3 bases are TGTGCCAGCAGGACCGGGCCCCTTGGGGAGCAGTACTTC.

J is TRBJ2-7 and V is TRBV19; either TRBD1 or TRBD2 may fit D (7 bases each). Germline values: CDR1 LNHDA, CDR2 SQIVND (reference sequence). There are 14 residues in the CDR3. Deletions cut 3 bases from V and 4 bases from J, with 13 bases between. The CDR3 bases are TGTGCCAGTAGTATCAGCGGGACAGCATACGAGCAGTACTTC. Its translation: CASSISGTAYEQYF. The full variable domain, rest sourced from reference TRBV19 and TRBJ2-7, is DGGITQSPKYLFRKEGQNVTLSCEQNLNHDAMYWYRQDPGQGLRLIYYSQIVNDFQKGDIAEGYSVSREKKESFPLTVTSAQKNPTAFYLCASSISGTAYEQYFGPGTRLTVT.

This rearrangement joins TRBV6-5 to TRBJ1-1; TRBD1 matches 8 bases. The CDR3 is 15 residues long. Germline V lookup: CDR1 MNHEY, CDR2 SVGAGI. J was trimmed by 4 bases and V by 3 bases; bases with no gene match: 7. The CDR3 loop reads CASSYGDRWVTEAFF. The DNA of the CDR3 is TGTGCCAGCAGTTATGGGGACAGGTGGGTCACTGAAGCTTTCTTT.

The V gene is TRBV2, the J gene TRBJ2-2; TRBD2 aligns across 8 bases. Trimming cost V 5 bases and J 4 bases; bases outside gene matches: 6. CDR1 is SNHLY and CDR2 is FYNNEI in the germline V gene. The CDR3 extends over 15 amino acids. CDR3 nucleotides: TGTGCCAGCAGTCGCACTAGCGGTCGCACCGGGGAGCTGTTTTTT. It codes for CASSRTSGRTGELFF.

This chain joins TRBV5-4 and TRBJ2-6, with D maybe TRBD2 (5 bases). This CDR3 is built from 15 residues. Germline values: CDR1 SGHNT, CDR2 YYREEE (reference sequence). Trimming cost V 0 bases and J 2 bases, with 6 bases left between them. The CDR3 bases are TGTGCCAGCAGCTTGGCCGGGACTGGGGCCAACGTCCTGACTTTC. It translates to CASSLAGTGANVLTF.

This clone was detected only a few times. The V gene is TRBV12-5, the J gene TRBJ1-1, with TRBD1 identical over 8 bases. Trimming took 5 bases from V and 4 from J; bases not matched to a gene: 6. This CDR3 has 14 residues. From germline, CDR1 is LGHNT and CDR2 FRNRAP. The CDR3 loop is CASGLRGLTTEAFF. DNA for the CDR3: TGTGCTAGTGGTCTCAGGGGGCTAACCACTGAAGCTTTCTTT. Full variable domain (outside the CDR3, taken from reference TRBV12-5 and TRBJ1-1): DARVTQTPRHKVTEMGQEVTMRCQPILGHNTVFWYRQTMMQGLELLAYFRNRAPLDDSGMPKDRFSAEMPDATLATLKIQPSEPRDSAVYFCASGLRGLTTEAFFGQGTRLTVV.

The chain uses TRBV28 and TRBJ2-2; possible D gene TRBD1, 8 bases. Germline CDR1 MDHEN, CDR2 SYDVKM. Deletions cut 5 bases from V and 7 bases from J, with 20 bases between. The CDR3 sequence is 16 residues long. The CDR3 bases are TGTGCCAGCAGTCTACTTACAGGGGGGGTTGGCGGGGAGCTGTTTTTT. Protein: CASSLLTGGVGGELFF.

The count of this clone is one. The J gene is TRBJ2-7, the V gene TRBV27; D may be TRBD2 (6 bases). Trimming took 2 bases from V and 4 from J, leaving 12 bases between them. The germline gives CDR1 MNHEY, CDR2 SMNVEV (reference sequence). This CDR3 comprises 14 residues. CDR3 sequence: CASSLAGKGYEQYF. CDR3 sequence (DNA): TGTGCCAGCAGTTTAGCGGGGAAGGGTTACGAGCAGTACTTC.

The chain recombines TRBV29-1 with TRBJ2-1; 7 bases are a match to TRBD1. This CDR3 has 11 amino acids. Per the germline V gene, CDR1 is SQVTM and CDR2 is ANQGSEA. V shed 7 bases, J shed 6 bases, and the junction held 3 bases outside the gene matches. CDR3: CSADRANEQFF. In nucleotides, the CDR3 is TGCAGCGCCGACAGGGCCAATGAGCAGTTCTTC.

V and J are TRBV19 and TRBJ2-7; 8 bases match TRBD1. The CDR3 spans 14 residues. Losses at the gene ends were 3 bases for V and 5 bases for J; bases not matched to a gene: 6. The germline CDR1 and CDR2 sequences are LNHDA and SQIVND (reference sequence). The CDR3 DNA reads TGTGCCAGTAGTATGCAGGGGGCGATGAACGAGCAGTACTTC. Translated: CASSMQGAMNEQYF. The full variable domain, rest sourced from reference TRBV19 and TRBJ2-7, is DGGITQSPKYLFRKEGQNVTLSCEQNLNHDAMYWYRQDPGQGLRLIYYSQIVNDFQKGDIAEGYSVSREKKESFPLTVTSAQKNPTAFYLCASSMQGAMNEQYFGPGTRLTVT.

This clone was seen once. The CDR3 spells CASSEQGGTDTQYF. DNA for the CDR3: TGTGCCAGCAGTGAACAGGGCGGCACAGATACGCAGTATTTT. The chain joins TRBV2 to TRBJ2-3; the D gene is possibly TRBD1 (5 bases). V shed 2 bases and J shed 1 base, with 7 bases lying between them. Germline CDR1 and CDR2: SNHLY and FYNNEI. The CDR3 extends over 14 amino acids.

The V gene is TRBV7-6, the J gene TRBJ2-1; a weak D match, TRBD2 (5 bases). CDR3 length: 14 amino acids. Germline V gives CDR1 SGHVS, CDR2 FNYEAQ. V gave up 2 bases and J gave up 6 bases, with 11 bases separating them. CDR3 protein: CASSLKAAPNEQFF. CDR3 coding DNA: TGTGCCAGCAGCTTAAAAGCGGCCCCCAATGAGCAGTTCTTC.

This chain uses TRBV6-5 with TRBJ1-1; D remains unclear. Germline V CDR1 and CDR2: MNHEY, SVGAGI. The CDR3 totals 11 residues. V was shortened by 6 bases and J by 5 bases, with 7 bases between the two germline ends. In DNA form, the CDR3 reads TGTGCCAGCAGACTTCGGACTGAAGCTTTCTTT. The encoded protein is CASRLRTEAFF.

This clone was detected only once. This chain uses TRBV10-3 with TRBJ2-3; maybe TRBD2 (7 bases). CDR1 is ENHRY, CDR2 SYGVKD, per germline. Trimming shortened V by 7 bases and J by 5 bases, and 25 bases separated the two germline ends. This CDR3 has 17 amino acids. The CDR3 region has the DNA TGTGCCATCAAGGAGAGGGGGGCGGGAGTTGAGGGAGATACGCAGTATTTT. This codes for CAIKERGAGVEGDTQYF.

The CDR3 region is CASSPRDISTDTQYF. The CDR3 bases are TGTGCCAGCTCACCACGGGACATAAGCACAGATACGCAGTATTTT. The gene calls are TRBV18 and TRBJ2-3, with a tentative D call TRBD1 (6 bases). V lost 1 base, J lost 0 bases, and 8 bases lay in between. Germline loops: CDR1 KGHSH, CDR2 LQKENI. The CDR3 length is 15 residues.

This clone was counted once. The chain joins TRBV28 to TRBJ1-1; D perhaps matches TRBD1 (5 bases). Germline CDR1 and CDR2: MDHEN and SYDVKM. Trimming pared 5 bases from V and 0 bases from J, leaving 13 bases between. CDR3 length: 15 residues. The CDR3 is CASSPPRGMNTEAFF. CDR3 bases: TGTGCCAGCAGTCCCCCGAGGGGTATGAACACTGAAGCTTTCTTT.

The chain's CDR3 is CASSSGTGETQYF. The CDR3 DNA sequence: TGTGCCAGCTCATCCGGGACTGGGGAGACCCAGTACTTC. The genes are TRBV18 and TRBJ2-5, with D possibly being TRBD2 (6 bases). The CDR3 sequence is 13 residues long. The germline gives CDR1 KGHSH, CDR2 LQKENI. Trimming cost V 5 bases and J 5 bases, with 12 bases left between them.

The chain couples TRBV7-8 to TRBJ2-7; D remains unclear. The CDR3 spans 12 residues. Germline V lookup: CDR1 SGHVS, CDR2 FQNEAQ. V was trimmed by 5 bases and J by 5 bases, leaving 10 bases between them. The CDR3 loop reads CASSPGPNEQYF. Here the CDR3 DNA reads TGTGCCAGCAGCCCTGGGCCCAACGAGCAGTACTTC.